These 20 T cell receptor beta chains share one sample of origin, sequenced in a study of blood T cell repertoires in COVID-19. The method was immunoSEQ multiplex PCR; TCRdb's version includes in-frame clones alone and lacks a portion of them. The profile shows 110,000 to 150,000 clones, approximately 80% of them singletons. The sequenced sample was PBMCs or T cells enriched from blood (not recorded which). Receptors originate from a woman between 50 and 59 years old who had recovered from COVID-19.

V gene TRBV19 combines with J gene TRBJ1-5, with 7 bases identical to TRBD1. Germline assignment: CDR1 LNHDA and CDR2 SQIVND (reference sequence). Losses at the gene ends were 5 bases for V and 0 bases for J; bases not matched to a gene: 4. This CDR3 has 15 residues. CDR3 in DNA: TGTGCCAGTAGTTACGGGACAGTTAGCAATCAGCCCCAGCATTTT. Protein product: CASSYGTVSNQPQHF. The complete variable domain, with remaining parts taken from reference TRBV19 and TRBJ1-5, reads DGGITQSPKYLFRKEGQNVTLSCEQNLNHDAMYWYRQDPGQGLRLIYYSQIVNDFQKGDIAEGYSVSREKKESFPLTVTSAQKNPTAFYLCASSYGTVSNQPQHFGDGTRLSIL.

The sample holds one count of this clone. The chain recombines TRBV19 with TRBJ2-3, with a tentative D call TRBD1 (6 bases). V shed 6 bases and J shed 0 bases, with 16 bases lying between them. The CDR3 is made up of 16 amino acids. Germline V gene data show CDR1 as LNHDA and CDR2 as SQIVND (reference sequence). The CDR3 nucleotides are TGTGCCAGTAGCCCCACAGGGTCTCTTAGCACAGATACGCAGTATTTT. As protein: CASSPTGSLSTDTQYF. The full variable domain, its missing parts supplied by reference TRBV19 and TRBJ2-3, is DGGITQSPKYLFRKEGQNVTLSCEQNLNHDAMYWYRQDPGQGLRLIYYSQIVNDFQKGDIAEGYSVSREKKESFPLTVTSAQKNPTAFYLCASSPTGSLSTDTQYFGPGTRLTVL.

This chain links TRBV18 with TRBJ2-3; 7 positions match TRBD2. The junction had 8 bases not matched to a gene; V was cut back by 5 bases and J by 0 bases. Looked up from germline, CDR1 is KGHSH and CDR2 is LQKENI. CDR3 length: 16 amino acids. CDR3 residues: CASSSPSGASTDTQYF. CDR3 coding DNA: TGTGCCAGCTCATCCCCTAGCGGTGCTAGCACAGATACGCAGTATTTT. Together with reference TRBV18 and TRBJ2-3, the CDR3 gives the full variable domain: NAGVMQNPRHLVRRRGQEARLRCSPMKGHSHVYWYRQLPEEGLKFMVYLQKENIIDESGMPKERFSAEFPKEGPSILRIQQVVRGDSAAYFCASSSPSGASTDTQYFGPGTRLTVL.

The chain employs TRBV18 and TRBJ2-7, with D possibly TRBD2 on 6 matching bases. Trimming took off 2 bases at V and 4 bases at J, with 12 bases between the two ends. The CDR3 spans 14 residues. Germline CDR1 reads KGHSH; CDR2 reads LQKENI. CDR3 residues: CASSPGGLGYEQYV. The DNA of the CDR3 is TGTGCCAGCTCACCAGGAGGGCTGGGATACGAGCAGTACGTC.

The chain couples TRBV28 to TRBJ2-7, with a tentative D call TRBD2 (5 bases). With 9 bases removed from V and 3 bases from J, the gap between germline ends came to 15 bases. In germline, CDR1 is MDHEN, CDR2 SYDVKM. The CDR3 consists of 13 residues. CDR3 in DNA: TGTGCCAGTTTTGGACGGGGTAACTACGAGCAGTACTTC. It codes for CASFGRGNYEQYF.

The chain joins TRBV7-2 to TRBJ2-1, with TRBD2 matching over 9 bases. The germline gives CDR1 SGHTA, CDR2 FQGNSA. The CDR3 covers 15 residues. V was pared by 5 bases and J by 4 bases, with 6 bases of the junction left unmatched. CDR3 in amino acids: CASSPVAGGYNEQFF. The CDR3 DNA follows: TGTGCCAGCAGCCCCGTGGCGGGGGGGTACAATGAGCAGTTCTTC.

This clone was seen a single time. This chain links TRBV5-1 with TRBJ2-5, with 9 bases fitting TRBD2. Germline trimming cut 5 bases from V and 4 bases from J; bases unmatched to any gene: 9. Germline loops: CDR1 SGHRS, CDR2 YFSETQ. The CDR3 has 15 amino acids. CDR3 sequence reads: CASRDPSGVGETQYF. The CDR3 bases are TGCGCCAGCAGGGACCCTAGCGGGGTAGGAGAGACCCAGTACTTC.

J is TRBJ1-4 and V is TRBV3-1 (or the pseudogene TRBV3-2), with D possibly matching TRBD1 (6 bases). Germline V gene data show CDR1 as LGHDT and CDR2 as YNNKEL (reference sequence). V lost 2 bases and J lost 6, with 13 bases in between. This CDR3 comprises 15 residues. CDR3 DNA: TGTGCCAGCAGCCAATTTGCGACAGGAGATGAAAAACTGTTTTTT. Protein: CASSQFATGDEKLFF.

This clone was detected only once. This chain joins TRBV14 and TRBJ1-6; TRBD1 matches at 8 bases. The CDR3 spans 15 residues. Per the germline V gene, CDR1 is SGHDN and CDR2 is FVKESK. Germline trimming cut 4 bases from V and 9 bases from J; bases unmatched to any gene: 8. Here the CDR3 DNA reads TGTGCCAGCAGCCCCATCCAGGGGGCTCGTTCACCCCTCCACTTT. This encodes CASSPIQGARSPLHF.

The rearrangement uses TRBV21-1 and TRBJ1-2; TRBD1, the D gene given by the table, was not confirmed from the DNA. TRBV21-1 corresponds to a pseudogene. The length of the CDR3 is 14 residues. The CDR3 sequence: CASSKKSGAGNYTF. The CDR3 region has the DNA TGTGCCAGCAGCAAAAAGAGTGGTGCAGGTAACTACACCTTC.

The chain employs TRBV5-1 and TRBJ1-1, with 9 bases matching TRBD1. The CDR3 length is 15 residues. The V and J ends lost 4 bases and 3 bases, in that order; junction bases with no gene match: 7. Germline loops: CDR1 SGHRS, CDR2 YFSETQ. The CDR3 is CASSRTGAVDTEAFF. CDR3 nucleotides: TGCGCCAGCAGCCGGACAGGGGCAGTAGACACTGAAGCTTTCTTT.

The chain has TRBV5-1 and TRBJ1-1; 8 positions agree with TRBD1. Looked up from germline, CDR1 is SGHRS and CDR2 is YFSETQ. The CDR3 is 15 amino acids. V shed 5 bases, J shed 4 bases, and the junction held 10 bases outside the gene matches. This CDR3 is CASRETGALGTEAFF. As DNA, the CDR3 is TGCGCCAGCAGGGAGACAGGGGCGTTAGGCACTGAAGCTTTCTTT.

CDR3 nucleotide sequence: TGCAGCGTTGAGAACCCAAGGGGCACTGAAGCTTTCTTT. Translation: CSVENPRGTEAFF. J is TRBJ1-1 and V is TRBV29-1, with D possibly TRBD1 on 5 matching bases. CDR1 is SQVTM and CDR2 is ANQGSEA in the germline V gene. The CDR3 contains 13 residues. V was trimmed by 3 bases and J by 4 bases, leaving 12 bases between them. The full variable domain, rest sourced from reference TRBV29-1 and TRBJ1-1, is SAVISQKPSRDICQRGTSLTIQCQVDSQVTMMFWYRQQPGQSLTLIATANQGSEATYESGFVIDKFPISRPNLTFSTLTVSNMSPEDSSIYLCSVENPRGTEAFFGQGTRLTVV.

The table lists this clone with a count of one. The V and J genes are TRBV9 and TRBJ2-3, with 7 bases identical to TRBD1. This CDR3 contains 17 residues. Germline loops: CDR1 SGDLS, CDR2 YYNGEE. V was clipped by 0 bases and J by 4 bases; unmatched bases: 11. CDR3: CASSVALGTAWADTQYF. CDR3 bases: TGTGCCAGCAGCGTAGCTTTAGGGACAGCCTGGGCAGATACGCAGTATTTT. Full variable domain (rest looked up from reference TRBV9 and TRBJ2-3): DSGVTQTPKHLITATGQRVTLRCSPRSGDLSVYWYQQSLDQGLQFLIQYYNGEERAKGNILERFSAQQFPDLHSELNLSSLELGDSALYFCASSVALGTAWADTQYFGPGTRLTVL.

CDR3 loop: CASSIVTGEEKLFF. The CDR3 region has the DNA TGTGCCAGTAGTATAGTAACAGGGGAGGAAAAACTGTTTTTT. The rearrangement joins TRBV19 to TRBJ1-4; TRBD1 aligns across 7 bases. This CDR3 has 14 residues. Germline V CDR1 and CDR2: LNHDA, SQIVND (reference sequence). The V gene end was trimmed by 1 base and the J gene end by 8 bases; junction bases not matched to a gene: 4.

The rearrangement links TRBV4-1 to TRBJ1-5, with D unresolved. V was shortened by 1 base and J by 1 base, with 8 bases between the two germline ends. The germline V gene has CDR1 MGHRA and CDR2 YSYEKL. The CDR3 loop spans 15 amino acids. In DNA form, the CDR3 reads TGCGCCAGCAGCCAAGTTAAACAAAGCAATCAGCCCCAGCATTTT. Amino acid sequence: CASSQVKQSNQPQHF.

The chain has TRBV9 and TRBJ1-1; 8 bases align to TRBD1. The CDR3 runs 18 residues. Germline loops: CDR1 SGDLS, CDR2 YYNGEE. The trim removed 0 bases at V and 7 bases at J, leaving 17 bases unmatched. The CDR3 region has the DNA TGTGCCAGCAGCGTAGGAGGGTCAGGTGGGACAGGCACCATTGAAGCTTTCTTT. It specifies CASSVGGSGGTGTIEAFF.

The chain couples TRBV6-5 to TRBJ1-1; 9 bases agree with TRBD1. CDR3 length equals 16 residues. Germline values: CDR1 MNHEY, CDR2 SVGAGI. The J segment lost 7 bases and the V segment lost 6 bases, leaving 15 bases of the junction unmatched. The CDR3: CASSYQPQTGGDEAFF. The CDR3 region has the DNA TGTGCCAGCAGCTACCAACCGCAGACAGGGGGGGATGAAGCTTTCTTT.

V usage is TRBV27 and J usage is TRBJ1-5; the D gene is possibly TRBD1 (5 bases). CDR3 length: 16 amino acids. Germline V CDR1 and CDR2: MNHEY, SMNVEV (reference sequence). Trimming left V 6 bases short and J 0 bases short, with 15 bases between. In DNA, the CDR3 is TGTGCCAGCAGCACTAACATGGGGGGTAGCAATCAGCCCCAGCATTTT. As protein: CASSTNMGGSNQPQHF.

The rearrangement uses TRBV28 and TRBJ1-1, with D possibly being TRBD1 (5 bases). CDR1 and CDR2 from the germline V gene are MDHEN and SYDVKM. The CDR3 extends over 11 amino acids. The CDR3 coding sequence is TGTGCAATCGGGGGGGACACTGAAGCTTTCTTT. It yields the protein CAIGGDTEAFF.